This T cell receptor beta chain was profiled in a study of blood T cell repertoires in COVID-19. Background on the study: Sources were T cells, B-cell-depleted T cells, or PBMCs; the material itself was cDNA or gDNA.

CDR3 length equals 13 residues. Trimming pared 0 bases from V and 6 bases from J, leaving 8 bases between. Germline V gene data show CDR1 as MNHEY and CDR2 as SVGEGT. This clone was counted only a few times. The authors' processing: Nucleated cell number was recorded as an estimate derived from reference gene primer amplification. Generated by immunoSEQ multiplex PCR, the TCRdb table keeps only in-frame clones and is missing some. V and J calls and clone size come straight from that table; D and trimming were deduced from the DNA. The sample contains around 60,000 clones, 60% to 80% of which appear only once.

The sequence was collected from an elderly man with active or convalescent COVID-19. The chain recombines TRBV6-2 or TRBV6-3 with TRBJ1-1, with D hard to call. The specimen was peripheral blood. The DNA for the CDR3 is TGTGCCAGCAGTTACTCGAGGCCAGCTGAAGCTTTCTTT. This translates into CASSYSRPAEAFF.